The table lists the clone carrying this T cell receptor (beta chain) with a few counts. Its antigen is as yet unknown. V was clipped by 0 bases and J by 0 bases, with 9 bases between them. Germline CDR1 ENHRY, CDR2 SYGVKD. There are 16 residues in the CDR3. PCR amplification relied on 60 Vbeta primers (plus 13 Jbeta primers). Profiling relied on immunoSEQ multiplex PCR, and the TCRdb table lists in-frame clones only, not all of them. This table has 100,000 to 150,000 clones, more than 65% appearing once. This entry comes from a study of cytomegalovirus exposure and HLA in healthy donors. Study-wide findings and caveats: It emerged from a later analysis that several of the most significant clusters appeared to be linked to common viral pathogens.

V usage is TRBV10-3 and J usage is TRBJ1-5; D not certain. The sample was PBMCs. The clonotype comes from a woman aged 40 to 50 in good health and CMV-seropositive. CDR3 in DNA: TGTGCCATCAGTGAGTCGAGGCAGACTAGCAATCAGCCCCAGCATTTT. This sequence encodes CAISESRQTSNQPQHF.